One and the same sample provided the 8 T cell receptor beta chains below, sequenced in a study of cytomegalovirus exposure and HLA in healthy donors. PCR used 60 Vbeta primers and 13 Jbeta primers. The protocol was immunoSEQ multiplex PCR, while the TCRdb copy is restricted to in-frame clones and leaves out a portion. The table lists 250,000 to 350,000 clones, 86% of them singletons, with 3.5% to 4% in the top ten. Sequencing used PBMCs. The receptors originated from a middle-aged man in good health and CMV-seropositive.

The CDR3 sequence is CASSSGGRSVTGELFF. In DNA, the CDR3 is TGCGCCAGCAGCTCGGGGGGCAGGAGCGTCACCGGGGAGCTGTTTTTT. The genes are TRBV5-1 and TRBJ2-2; a weak D match, TRBD2 (7 bases). Trimming shortened V by 3 bases and J by 4 bases, and 16 bases separated the two germline ends. From germline, CDR1 is SGHRS and CDR2 YFSETQ. The CDR3 runs to 16 residues.

This clone was recorded only once. The chain recombines TRBV7-9 with TRBJ2-1; a possible D gene is TRBD2 (5 bases). CDR3 length: 13 residues. Germline values: CDR1 SEHNR, CDR2 FQNEAQ (reference sequence). Trimming pared 1 base from V and 9 bases from J, leaving 10 bases between. CDR3 amino acids: CASSLVGDGEQFF. CDR3 bases: TGTGCCAGCAGCTTAGTGGGAGACGGTGAGCAGTTCTTC.

Details on this clone: Its ends do not fully match the called genes, so a read error is possible. The rearrangement joins TRBV7-9 to TRBJ1-1, with D uncertain. In germline, CDR1 is SEHNR, CDR2 FQNEAQ (reference sequence). The CDR3 extends over 17 amino acids. CDR3 nucleotide sequence: TGTTCCAGCAGCTTATCCCCTCAGCGATCGATGAACACTGAAGCTTTCTTT. As protein: CSSSLSPQRSMNTEAFF. The full variable domain, in which reference TRBV7-9 and TRBJ1-1 provide the parts outside the CDR3, is DTGVSQNPRHKITKRGQNVTFRCDPISEHNRLYWYRQTLGQGPEFLTYFQNEAQLEKSRLLSDRFSAERPKGSFSTLEIQRTEQGDSAMYLCSSSLSPQRSMNTEAFFGQGTRLTVV.

Here the CDR3 reads CAITSRERETQYF. The CDR3 DNA is TGTGCCATCACAAGCAGGGAACGGGAGACCCAGTACTTC. This chain uses TRBV10-3 with TRBJ2-5; a weak D match, TRBD1 (5 bases). This CDR3 is 13 amino acids long. Trimming took 7 bases from V and 5 from J, leaving 14 bases between them. Germline assignment: CDR1 ENHRY and CDR2 SYGVKD.

The chain recombines TRBV28 with TRBJ2-7; 8 nucleotides line up with TRBD2. CDR3 length: 14 residues. Germline V gene lookup returns CDR1 MDHEN and CDR2 SYDVKM. Trimming removed 6 bases from V and 1 base from J; junction bases left unmatched: 5. DNA for the CDR3: TGTGCCAGCAGGGGGGCGGGGGGTTCCTACGAGCAGTACTTC. This translates into CASRGAGGSYEQYF.

This clone was observed once. This chain joins TRBV5-1 and TRBJ2-2, with 7 nucleotides matching TRBD2. Germline-derived CDR1 and CDR2 are SGHRS and YFSETQ. V shed 0 bases and J 0 bases; nucleotides not matched to a gene: 2. CDR3 length: 16 residues. CDR3 coding DNA: TGCGCCAGCAGCTTGGAGGCGGGAGCGAACACCGGGGAGCTGTTTTTT. Its translation is CASSLEAGANTGELFF.

V is TRBV19 and J is TRBJ2-1, with 10 positions matching TRBD1. The CDR3 totals 13 residues. V was clipped by 6 bases and J by 6 bases; unmatched bases: 2. From germline, CDR1 is LNHDA and CDR2 SQIVND (reference sequence). This chain's CDR3 is CASRGDRGNEQFF. In DNA, the CDR3 is TGTGCCAGTAGGGGGGACAGGGGCAATGAGCAGTTCTTC.

This chain links TRBV9 with TRBJ2-7, with 11 bases identical to TRBD2. Looked up from germline, CDR1 is SGDLS and CDR2 is YYNGEE. This CDR3 is built from 15 residues. Trimming took 2 bases from V and 4 from J; bases not matched to a gene: 5. The CDR3 bases are TGTGCCAGCAGCGTTGGACTAGCGGGTACTTACGAGCAGTACTTC. Protein sequence: CASSVGLAGTYEQYF.